The 2 T cell receptor beta chains below come from one sample, sequenced in a study of blood T cells in healthy people across ages (dated by TCRdb to about 2015). Library generation was performed with 5' RACE. TCRdb shows the sequencer as Illumina HiSeq 2500. A second about 7 to 11 cycle PCR used a sample-barcoded 5' primer and a J-beta primer mix. In TCRdb, the public reads were trimmed at Q25 with fastp and aligned with MiXCR, with productive beta chains retained. Here each entry gathers all rows of one CDR3 protein and keeps the most common genes and DNA. This sample gives about 940,000 distinct CDR3 sequences in total; approximately 49% of them show up just once. The ten largest clones add up to 13% of the sample. Sequencing input: blood. The receptor source for this set is a man aged 25 to 45 in good health.

This clonotype was seen only a few times. The rearrangement links TRBV12-3 or TRBV12-4 to TRBJ2-3; 8 nucleotides align to TRBD1. With V trimmed by 5 bases and J by 1 base, 5 bases remained unmatched. The CDR3 contains 15 residues. In DNA form, the CDR3 reads TGTGCCAGCAGTCGTCAGGGGGCACGCACAGATACGCAGTATTTT. Translation gives CASSRQGARTDTQYF.

In nucleotides, the CDR3 is TGTGCCAGCAGCCCGGGACAGGTAGACAATGAGCAGTTCTTC. It is translated as CASSPGQVDNEQFF. The chain couples TRBV3-1 to TRBJ2-1; 8 bases agree with TRBD1. The length of the CDR3 is 14 residues. Losses at the gene ends were 4 bases for V and 5 bases for J; bases not matched to a gene: 4. Germline CDR1 LGHDT, CDR2 YNNKEL (reference sequence).